This T cell receptor (beta chain) derives from a study of cytomegalovirus exposure and HLA in healthy donors. The germline V gene encodes CDR1 SGHTA and CDR2 FQGNSA. V lost 6 bases, J lost 4 bases, and 18 bases lay in between. This CDR3 contains 15 residues. The PCR was carried out with 60 Vbeta primers and 13 Jbeta primers. Using immunoSEQ multiplex PCR, the repertoire was profiled, and TCRdb retains in-frame clones only, with some absent. The table lists 150,000 to 200,000 clones, around 87% of them singletons. Sequences were obtained from PBMCs. The sequence was collected from a boy younger than 10 in good health and CMV-seronegative. The gene calls are TRBV7-2 and TRBJ1-2, with D perhaps TRBD1 (5 bases). The CDR3 here is CASRLKTGHLYGYTF. The CDR3 DNA reads as TGTGCCAGCAGACTCAAGACCGGACACCTCTATGGCTACACCTTC.